The source of this T cell receptor beta chain is a study of cytomegalovirus exposure and HLA in healthy donors. V was clipped by 5 bases and J by 4 bases, with 11 bases between them. The CDR3 spans 13 residues. Germline V gene data show CDR1 as PRHDT and CDR2 as FYEKMQ (reference sequence). Profiled with immunoSEQ multiplex PCR; TCRdb holds only in-frame clones, not every one. Among about 58,000 clones listed, under 95% were seen once. This TCR was recovered from a man aged 18 to 29 in good health and CMV-seronegative. V is TRBV13 and J is TRBJ1-1; D ambiguous. Sequencing was done on a sample of PBMCs. The CDR3 nucleotides are TGTGCCAGCAGCCCCCCCGTTCCCACTGAAGCTTTCTTT. Its translation: CASSPPVPTEAFF.